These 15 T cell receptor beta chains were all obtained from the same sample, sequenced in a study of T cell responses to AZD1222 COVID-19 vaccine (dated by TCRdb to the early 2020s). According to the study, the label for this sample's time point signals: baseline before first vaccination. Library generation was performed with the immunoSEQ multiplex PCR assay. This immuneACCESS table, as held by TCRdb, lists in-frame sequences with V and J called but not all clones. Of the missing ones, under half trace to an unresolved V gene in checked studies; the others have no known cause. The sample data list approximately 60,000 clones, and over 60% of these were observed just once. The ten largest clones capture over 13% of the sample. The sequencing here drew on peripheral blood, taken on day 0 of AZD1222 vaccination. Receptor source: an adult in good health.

The CDR3 region is CASSPRGRGQATNEKLFF. The DNA for the CDR3 is TGTGCCAGCAGCCCCCGGGGCAGGGGACAAGCAACTAATGAAAAACTGTTTTTT. The V gene is TRBV2, the J gene TRBJ1-4; D perhaps matches TRBD1 (6 bases). Germline assignment: CDR1 SNHLY and CDR2 FYNNEI. CDR3 length: 18 amino acids. The germline V and J ends were trimmed by 6 bases and 0 bases, with 20 bases remaining between them.

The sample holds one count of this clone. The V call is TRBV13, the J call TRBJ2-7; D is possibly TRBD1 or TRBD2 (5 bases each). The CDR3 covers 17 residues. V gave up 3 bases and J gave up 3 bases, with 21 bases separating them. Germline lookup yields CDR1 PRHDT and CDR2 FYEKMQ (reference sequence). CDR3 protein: CASSFPGRRGFSYEQYF. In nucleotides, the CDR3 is TGTGCCAGCAGCTTTCCGGGACGGCGAGGCTTTAGCTACGAGCAGTACTTC.

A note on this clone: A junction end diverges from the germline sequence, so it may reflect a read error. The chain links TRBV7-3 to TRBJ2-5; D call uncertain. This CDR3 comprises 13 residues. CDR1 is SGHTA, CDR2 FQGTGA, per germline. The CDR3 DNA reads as TGTGCCAGCAGCCTAACCAGTACGGAGACCCAGTACTTC. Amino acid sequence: CASSLTSTETQYF. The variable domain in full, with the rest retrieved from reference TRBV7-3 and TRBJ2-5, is GAGVSQTPSNKVTEKGKYVELRCDPISGHTALYWYRQSLGQGPEFLIYFQGTGAADDSGLPNDRFFAVRPEGSVSTLKIQRTERGDSAVYLCASSLTSTETQYFGPGTRLLVL.

CDR3 sequence reads: CASSYSHNEQFF. CDR3 bases: TGTGCCAGCAGCTATAGCCACAATGAGCAGTTCTTC. V and J are TRBV7-9 and TRBJ2-1; D uncertain. Germline V gene sequence: CDR1 SEHNR, CDR2 FQNEAQ (reference sequence). This CDR3 comprises 12 residues. V shed 4 bases and J shed 5 bases, with 6 bases lying between them.

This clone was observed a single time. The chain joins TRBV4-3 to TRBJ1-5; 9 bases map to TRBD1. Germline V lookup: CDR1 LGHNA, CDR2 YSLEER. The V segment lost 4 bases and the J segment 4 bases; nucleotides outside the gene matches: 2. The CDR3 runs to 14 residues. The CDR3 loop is CASSPDRGNQPQHF. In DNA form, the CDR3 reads TGCGCCAGCAGCCCGGACAGGGGAAATCAGCCCCAGCATTTT.

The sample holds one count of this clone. The CDR3 loop reads CASRPPSSYNEQFF. CDR3 DNA sequence: TGTGCCAGCAGACCCCCAAGCTCCTACAATGAGCAGTTCTTC. This chain links TRBV27 with TRBJ2-1; D is uncertain. This CDR3 region has 14 residues. CDR1 MNHEY and CDR2 SMNVEV come from the germline V gene (reference sequence). Trimming removed 6 bases from V and 0 bases from J, with 9 bases in between.

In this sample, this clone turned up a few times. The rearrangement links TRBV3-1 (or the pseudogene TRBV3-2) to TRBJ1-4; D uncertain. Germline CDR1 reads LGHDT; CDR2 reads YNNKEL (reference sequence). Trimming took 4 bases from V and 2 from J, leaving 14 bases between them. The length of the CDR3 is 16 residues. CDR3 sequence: CASSPRASSTNEKLFF. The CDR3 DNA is TGTGCCAGCAGCCCCCGTGCTTCGTCGACTAATGAAAAACTGTTTTTT.

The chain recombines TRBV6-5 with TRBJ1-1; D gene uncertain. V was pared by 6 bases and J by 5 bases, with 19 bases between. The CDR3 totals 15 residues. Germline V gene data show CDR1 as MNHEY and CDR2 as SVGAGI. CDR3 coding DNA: TGTGCCAGCAGCCTCGGGCCCCGGGAAGGGACTGAAGCTTTCTTT. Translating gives CASSLGPREGTEAFF.

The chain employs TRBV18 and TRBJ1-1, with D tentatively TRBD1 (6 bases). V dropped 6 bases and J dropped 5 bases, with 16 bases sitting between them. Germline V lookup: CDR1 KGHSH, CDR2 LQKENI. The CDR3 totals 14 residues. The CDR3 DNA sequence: TGTGCCAGCTCCACGGGGGGGCCCCAGACTGAAGCTTTCTTT. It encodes CASSTGGPQTEAFF.

CDR3 loop: CASSLGDRAYEQYF. CDR3 bases: TGTGCCAGCAGTTTGGGGGACAGGGCCTACGAGCAGTACTTC. The gene calls are TRBV28 and TRBJ2-7; 9 bases agree with TRBD1. The germline V gene has CDR1 MDHEN and CDR2 SYDVKM. V was clipped by 3 bases and J by 2 bases; unmatched bases: 2. The CDR3 has 14 residues.

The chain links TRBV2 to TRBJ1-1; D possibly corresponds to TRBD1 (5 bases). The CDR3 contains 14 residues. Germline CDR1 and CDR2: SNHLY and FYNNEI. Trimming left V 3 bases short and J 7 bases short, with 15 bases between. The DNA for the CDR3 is TGTGCCAGCAGTGAGGGGCCAATGGGATATGAAGCTTTCTTT. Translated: CASSEGPMGYEAFF.

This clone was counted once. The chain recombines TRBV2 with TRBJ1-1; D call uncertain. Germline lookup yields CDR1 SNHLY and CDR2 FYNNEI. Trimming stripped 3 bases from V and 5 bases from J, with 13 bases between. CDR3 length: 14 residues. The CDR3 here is CASSDPGRATEAFF. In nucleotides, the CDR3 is TGTGCCAGCAGTGATCCCGGGAGAGCGACTGAAGCTTTCTTT.

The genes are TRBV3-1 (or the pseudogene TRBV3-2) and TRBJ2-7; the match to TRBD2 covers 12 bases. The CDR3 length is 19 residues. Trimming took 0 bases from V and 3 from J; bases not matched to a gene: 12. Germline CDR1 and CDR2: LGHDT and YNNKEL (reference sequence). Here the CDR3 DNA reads TGTGCCAGCAGCCAAGATGATCCTTGGACTAGCGGGGCCGGCTACGAGCAGTACTTC. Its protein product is CASSQDDPWTSGAGYEQYF.

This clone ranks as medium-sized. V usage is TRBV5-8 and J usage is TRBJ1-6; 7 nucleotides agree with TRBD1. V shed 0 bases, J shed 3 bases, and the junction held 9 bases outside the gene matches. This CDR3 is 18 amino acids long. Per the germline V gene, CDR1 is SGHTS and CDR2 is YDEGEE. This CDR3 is CASSLGHRGGIYNSPLHF. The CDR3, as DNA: TGTGCCAGCAGCTTGGGACACAGGGGCGGGATCTATAATTCACCCCTCCACTTT.

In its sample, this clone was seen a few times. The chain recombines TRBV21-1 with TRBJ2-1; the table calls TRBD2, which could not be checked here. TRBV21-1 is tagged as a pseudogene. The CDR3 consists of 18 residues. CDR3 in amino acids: CASSKEGLARSSYNEQFF. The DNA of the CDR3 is TGTGCCAGCAGCAAAGAGGGACTAGCCCGGAGCTCCTACAATGAGCAGTTCTTC.